The next 30 T cell receptor beta chains were all read from a single sample in a study of shared clonotypes between healthy human individuals. The method was immunoSEQ multiplex PCR; TCRdb's version includes in-frame clones alone and lacks a portion of them. The table has approximately 620,000 clones, about 96% seen once. What was sequenced was naive CD4+ T cells sorted from blood. The subset denotes: CD45RA+ positively selected. These receptors were collected from a woman aged 25 to 39 in good health.

J is TRBJ2-7 and V is TRBV18; D is perhaps TRBD2 (5 bases). V was pared by 3 bases and J by 6 bases, with 24 bases between. This CDR3 region has 17 residues. CDR1 and CDR2 from the germline V gene are KGHSH and LQKENI. CDR3 bases: TGTGCCAGCTCACCGCTTGGCGACGGCGGAGGTGGCGGCGAGCAGTACTTC. Amino acids: CASSPLGDGGGGGEQYF.

The chain uses TRBV4-1 and TRBJ2-5; 7 nucleotides line up with TRBD2. Germline V gives CDR1 MGHRA, CDR2 YSYEKL. This CDR3 has 15 amino acids. Losses at the gene ends were 4 bases for V and 5 bases for J; bases not matched to a gene: 10. The CDR3 nucleotides are TGCGCCAGCAGCCGCGGGGGTGGAGGGGACGAGACCCAGTACTTC. This sequence encodes CASSRGGGGDETQYF.

The chain has TRBV19 and TRBJ2-1, with D possibly being TRBD2 (6 bases). The germline V gene has CDR1 LNHDA and CDR2 SQIVND (reference sequence). The CDR3 sequence is 15 residues long. V was cut by 6 bases and J by 0 bases, with 12 bases left in between. DNA for the CDR3: TGTGCCAGTAGGGACTACTCCAGCTCCTACAATGAGCAGTTCTTC. Its translation is CASRDYSSSYNEQFF.

The chain carries TRBV5-1 and TRBJ2-2, with no clear D. Trimming removed 0 bases from V and 0 bases from J, with 12 bases in between. The CDR3 loop spans 17 amino acids. Looked up from germline, CDR1 is SGHRS and CDR2 is YFSETQ. CDR3 DNA: TGCGCCAGCAGCTTGGGCCAAGACACCGCGAACACCGGGGAGCTGTTTTTT. This codes for CASSLGQDTANTGELFF.

The CDR3 region is CASSITGTGGSYEQYF. The CDR3 bases are TGTGCCAGTAGTATCACAGGGACAGGGGGCTCCTACGAGCAGTACTTC. V is TRBV19 and J is TRBJ2-7, with 11 bases aligning to TRBD1. The CDR3 contains 16 residues. Germline V CDR1 and CDR2: LNHDA, SQIVND (reference sequence). The ends lost 3 bases at V and 0 bases at J; junction bases unmatched: 4.

This sequence joins TRBV5-1 and TRBJ2-1, with 7 bases identical to TRBD1. CDR3 size: 14 residues. The J segment lost 3 bases and the V segment lost 1 base, leaving 1 base of the junction unmatched. CDR1 and CDR2 from the germline V gene are SGHRS and YFSETQ. The CDR3 coding sequence is TGCGCCAGCAGCTTGACAGGGGACTACAATGAGCAGTTCTTC. Its translation: CASSLTGDYNEQFF.

The V call is TRBV28, the J call TRBJ2-7; 7 bases agree with TRBD2. Germline V CDR1 and CDR2: MDHEN, SYDVKM. The CDR3 length is 13 residues. V was clipped by 8 bases and J by 3 bases; unmatched bases: 7. The CDR3 loop is CASGLAGVYEQYF. The CDR3 DNA follows: TGTGCCAGCGGCTTGGCGGGGGTCTACGAGCAGTACTTC.

This clone is a singleton in its sample. The chain links TRBV28 to TRBJ2-7; TRBD1 might be the D (5 bases). The CDR3 covers 13 residues. CDR1 is MDHEN and CDR2 is SYDVKM in the germline V gene. Trimming removed 8 bases at V and 0 bases at J, with 11 bases between. CDR3 sequence: CASSGPSSYEQYF. The CDR3 DNA follows: TGTGCCAGCTCAGGGCCCAGCTCCTACGAGCAGTACTTC.

The chain has TRBV4-1 and TRBJ2-1; 11 positions agree with TRBD2. From germline, CDR1 is MGHRA and CDR2 YSYEKL. There are 19 residues in the CDR3. V shed 4 bases and J 1 base; nucleotides not matched to a gene: 12. The CDR3 nucleotides read TGCGCCAGCAGCCCACGTACTGGGACTAGCGGACGTTCCTACAATGAGCAGTTCTTC. Translating it yields CASSPRTGTSGRSYNEQFF.

Turning to this clone: Other nucleotide sequences from this sample produce the same CDR3. This chain uses TRBV9 with TRBJ1-3; no firm D call. The V gene's germline CDR1 is SGDLS and CDR2 YYNGEE. Between the trimmed V and J ends, which lost 0 bases and 4 bases, there was a span of 2 bases. The CDR3 length is 12 residues. CDR3 in amino acids: CASSVEGNTIYF. For the CDR3, the DNA is TGTGCCAGCAGCGTAGAAGGAAACACCATATATTTT.

The chain couples TRBV7-2 to TRBJ1-2, with unresolved D. Looked up from germline, CDR1 is SGHTA and CDR2 is FQGNSA. The V end was cut by 5 bases, the J end by 4 bases, with 14 bases between. This CDR3 comprises 14 residues. CDR3 coding DNA: TGTGCCAGCAGCCCCCGAACCGCAAGCTATGGCTACACCTTC. Translating gives CASSPRTASYGYTF.

The rearrangement links TRBV5-6 to TRBJ2-3; no firm D call. CDR1 is SGHDT and CDR2 is YYEEEE in the germline V gene. This CDR3 region has 14 residues. V was shortened by 2 bases and J by 0 bases, with 7 bases between the two germline ends. CDR3 in DNA: TGTGCCAGCAGCTTCGTAGTCAGCACAGATACGCAGTATTTT. Protein: CASSFVVSTDTQYF.

This clone was seen a handful of times. The chain has TRBV10-3 and TRBJ1-2; D gene unclear. CDR3 length equals 13 residues. V lost 6 bases to trimming and J lost 8 bases, with 16 bases between them. Germline CDR1 is ENHRY and CDR2 is SYGVKD. The CDR3 bases are TGTGCCATCAGCTCCGACACGGCGGAGGGCTACACCTTC. Encoded protein: CAISSDTAEGYTF.

The V and J genes are TRBV14 and TRBJ1-2; D not certain. Germline loops: CDR1 SGHDN, CDR2 FVKESK. The CDR3 totals 14 residues. The ends were cut back, 2 bases at V and 0 bases at J, with 7 bases in the middle. Written as DNA, the CDR3 is TGTGCCAGCAGCCAAAATTTCGCTAACTATGGCTACACCTTC. Its protein product is CASSQNFANYGYTF.

V and J are TRBV6-1 and TRBJ1-2; TRBD1 is a possible D gene (6 bases). The germline V and J ends were trimmed by 1 base and 0 bases, with 15 bases remaining between them. The CDR3 has 17 amino acids. Germline V gene data show CDR1 as MNHNS and CDR2 as SASEGT. CDR3 bases: TGTGCCAGCAGTGAAGGGTTGTTCCGGGGGCCTAACTATGGCTACACCTTC. Its translation is CASSEGLFRGPNYGYTF.

The V call is TRBV25-1, the J call TRBJ2-3, with TRBD1 identical over 8 bases. V was clipped by 6 bases and J by 6 bases; unmatched bases: 8. In germline, CDR1 is MGHDK, CDR2 SYGVNS. This CDR3 is 14 amino acids long. The CDR3 is CASREDRVRDTQYF. CDR3 in DNA: TGTGCCAGCAGGGAGGACAGGGTCCGCGATACGCAGTATTTT.

The rearrangement links TRBV27 to TRBJ1-2; D possibly corresponds to TRBD1 (6 bases). Germline CDR1 reads MNHEY; CDR2 reads SMNVEV (reference sequence). The CDR3 covers 14 residues. Trimming took off 3 bases at V and 7 bases at J, with 15 bases between the two ends. DNA of the CDR3: TGTGCCAGCAGTTTGACAGGAAAGAGGGTTGGCTACACCTTC. Translated, it gives CASSLTGKRVGYTF.

This chain connects TRBV12-5 to TRBJ1-1, with 7 bases aligning to TRBD1. Germline V gene lookup returns CDR1 LGHNT and CDR2 FRNRAP. With 11 bases clipped from V and 10 bases from J, the junction kept 16 bases outside the gene matches. The CDR3 runs 13 residues. CDR3 amino acids: CAPWGDGQAIAFF. For the CDR3, the DNA is TGTGCTCCATGGGGGGATGGACAGGCAATAGCTTTCTTT.

This sequence joins TRBV30 and TRBJ2-1, with 7 bases lining up with TRBD2. Germline CDR1 GTSNPN, CDR2 SVGIG (reference sequence). V shed 3 bases, J shed 6 bases, and the junction held 5 bases outside the gene matches. The CDR3 runs to 13 residues. The CDR3 nucleotides are TGTGCCTGGAGGGCGGTAGCGGGCAATGAGCAGTTCTTC. Encoded protein: CAWRAVAGNEQFF.

The chain links TRBV27 to TRBJ1-6; D call uncertain. CDR3 size: 15 residues. Germline V gene data show CDR1 as MNHEY and CDR2 as SMNVEV (reference sequence). V was clipped by 6 bases and J by 5 bases, with 14 bases between them. In DNA, the CDR3 is TGTGCCAGCAGACCGCAGGAAAACAATAATTCACCCCTCCACTTT. It is translated as CASRPQENNNSPLHF.

The CDR3 loop reads CASSPPGSVGYTF. Here the CDR3 DNA reads TGTGCCAGCAGCCCACCGGGTAGTGTGGGCTACACCTTC. V and J are TRBV9 and TRBJ1-2; D remains unclear. Looked up from germline, CDR1 is SGDLS and CDR2 is YYNGEE. This CDR3 spans 13 amino acids. The ends were cut back, 4 bases at V and 8 bases at J, with 15 bases in the middle.

The V call is TRBV7-1, the J call TRBJ2-7; D may be TRBD1 (6 bases). TRBV7-1 is sorted into the ORF group, with uncertain function. This CDR3 comprises 14 residues. The V end lost 4 bases, the J end lost 5 bases, and 15 bases lay between the germline ends. The CDR3, as DNA: TGTGCCAGCAGCTTAGCAGGGGCTTGGAACGAGCAGTACTTC. Its protein product is CASSLAGAWNEQYF.

The chain joins TRBV19 to TRBJ2-1; D gene ambiguous. V was trimmed by 0 bases and J by 3 bases, leaving 12 bases between them. CDR1 and CDR2 from the germline V gene are LNHDA and SQIVND (reference sequence). The CDR3 has 16 residues. The CDR3 here is CASSIEFVPYYNEQFF. CDR3 bases: TGTGCCAGTAGTATAGAGTTTGTCCCCTACTACAATGAGCAGTTCTTC.

This chain links TRBV5-1 with TRBJ1-1; no clear D. Trimming left V 0 bases short and J 0 bases short, with 12 bases between. The CDR3 runs 16 residues. CDR1 is SGHRS and CDR2 is YFSETQ in the germline V gene. CDR3 in amino acids: CASSLAGIPLNTEAFF. Here the CDR3 DNA reads TGCGCCAGCAGCTTGGCGGGCATCCCGCTGAACACTGAAGCTTTCTTT.

On this clone: The junction and the germline gene differ at one end; a read error may be behind it. The chain has TRBV28 and TRBJ2-1; TRBD2 is a possible D gene (6 bases). CDR1 is MDHEN and CDR2 is SYDVKM in the germline V gene. This CDR3 is built from 13 residues. The CDR3 sequence: CAWSSGPYNEQFF. CDR3 bases: TGCGCATGGTCCAGCGGGCCCTACAATGAGCAGTTCTTC.

A few counts support this clone. V and J are TRBV2 and TRBJ1-1, with no clear D. The germline gives CDR1 SNHLY, CDR2 FYNNEI. The CDR3 length is 13 residues. V was cut by 7 bases and J by 1 base, with 10 bases left in between. CDR3 loop: CASTSNTNTEAFF. CDR3 nucleotide sequence: TGTGCCAGCACTTCTAACACGAACACTGAAGCTTTCTTT. The complete variable domain, with remaining parts taken from reference TRBV2 and TRBJ1-1, reads EPEVTQTPSHQVTQMGQEVILRCVPISNHLYFYWYRQILGQKVEFLVSFYNNEISEKSEIFDDQFSVERPDGSNFTLKIRSTKLEDSAMYFCASTSNTNTEAFFGQGTRLTVV.

The chain recombines TRBV2 with TRBJ1-4; tentatively, D is TRBD1 (6 bases). V dropped 7 bases and J dropped 8 bases, with 20 bases sitting between them. Per the germline V gene, CDR1 is SNHLY and CDR2 is FYNNEI. CDR3 length: 15 amino acids. Written as DNA, the CDR3 is TGTGCCAGCACCTCCACGAGGGGGGGGGAGGAAAAACTGTTTTTT. Translation: CASTSTRGGEEKLFF. The full variable domain, with the rest looked up from reference TRBV2 and TRBJ1-4, is EPEVTQTPSHQVTQMGQEVILRCVPISNHLYFYWYRQILGQKVEFLVSFYNNEISEKSEIFDDQFSVERPDGSNFTLKIRSTKLEDSAMYFCASTSTRGGEEKLFFGSGTQLSVL.

For the CDR3, the DNA is TGTGCCAGCAGGCGGGCTGAAGCTTTCTTT. Translation: CASRRAEAFF. The V call is TRBV28, the J call TRBJ1-1; D remains ambiguous. Trimming stripped 6 bases from V and 6 bases from J, with 5 bases between. The CDR3 consists of 10 residues. CDR1 MDHEN and CDR2 SYDVKM come from the germline V gene.

This clone was detected once. The chain combines TRBV7-2 with TRBJ1-5; no firm D call. Trimming took 5 bases from V and 5 from J, leaving 16 bases between them. CDR3 length: 15 residues. Per the germline V gene, CDR1 is SGHTA and CDR2 is FQGNSA. The CDR3 region is CASSRHPAADQPQHF. CDR3 bases: TGTGCCAGCAGCAGACACCCCGCGGCGGATCAGCCCCAGCATTTT.

The chain combines TRBV13 with TRBJ1-1, with D hard to call. Germline V gene sequence: CDR1 PRHDT, CDR2 FYEKMQ (reference sequence). V gave up 5 bases and J gave up 2 bases, with 9 bases separating them. This CDR3 comprises 13 residues. In DNA, the CDR3 is TGTGCCAGCAGCCCGCAGCTAAACACTGAAGCTTTCTTT. Encoded protein: CASSPQLNTEAFF. The variable domain in full, with the rest retrieved from reference TRBV13 and TRBJ1-1, is AAGVIQSPRHLIKEKRETATLKCYPIPRHDTVYWYQQGPGQDPQFLISFYEKMQSDKGSIPDRFSAQQFSDYHSELNMSSLELGDSALYFCASSPQLNTEAFFGQGTRLTVV.